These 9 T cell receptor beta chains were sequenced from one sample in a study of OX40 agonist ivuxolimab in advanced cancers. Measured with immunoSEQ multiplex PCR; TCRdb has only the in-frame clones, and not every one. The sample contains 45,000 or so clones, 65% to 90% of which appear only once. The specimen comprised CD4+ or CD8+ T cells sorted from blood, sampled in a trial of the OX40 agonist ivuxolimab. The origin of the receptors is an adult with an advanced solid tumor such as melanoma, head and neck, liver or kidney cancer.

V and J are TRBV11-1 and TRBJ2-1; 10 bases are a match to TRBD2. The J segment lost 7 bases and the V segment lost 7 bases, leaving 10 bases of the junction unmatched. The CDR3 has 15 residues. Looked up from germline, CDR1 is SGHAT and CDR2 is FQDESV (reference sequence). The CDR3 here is CASTSKAGGRNEQFF. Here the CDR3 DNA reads TGTGCCAGCACCTCCAAAGCGGGAGGGCGTAATGAGCAGTTCTTC.

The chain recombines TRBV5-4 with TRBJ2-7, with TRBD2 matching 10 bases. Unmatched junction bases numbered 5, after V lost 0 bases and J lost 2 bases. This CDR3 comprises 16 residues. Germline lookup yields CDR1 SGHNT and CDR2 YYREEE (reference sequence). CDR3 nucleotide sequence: TGTGCCAGCAGCTTGGTAGCTAGCGGGGGCCCCTACGAGCAGTACTTC. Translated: CASSLVASGGPYEQYF.

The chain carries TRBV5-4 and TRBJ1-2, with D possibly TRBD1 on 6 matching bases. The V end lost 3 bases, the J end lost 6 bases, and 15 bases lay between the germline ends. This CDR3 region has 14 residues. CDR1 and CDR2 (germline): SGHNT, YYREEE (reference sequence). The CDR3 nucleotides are TGTGCCAGCAGCTGGCCAAGGGGGATAGATGGCTACACCTTC. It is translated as CASSWPRGIDGYTF.

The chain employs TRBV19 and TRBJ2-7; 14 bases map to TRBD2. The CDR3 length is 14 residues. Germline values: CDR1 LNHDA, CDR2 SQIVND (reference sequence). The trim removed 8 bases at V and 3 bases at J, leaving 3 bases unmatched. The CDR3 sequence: CASSGLAGVYEQYF. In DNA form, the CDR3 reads TGTGCCAGTTCGGGACTAGCGGGGGTCTACGAGCAGTACTTC.

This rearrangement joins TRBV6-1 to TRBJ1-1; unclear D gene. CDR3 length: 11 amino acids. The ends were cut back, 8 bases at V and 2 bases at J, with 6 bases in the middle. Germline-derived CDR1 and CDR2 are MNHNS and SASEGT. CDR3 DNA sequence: TGTGCCAGCCAGCCTAACACTGAAGCTTTCTTT. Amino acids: CASQPNTEAFF.

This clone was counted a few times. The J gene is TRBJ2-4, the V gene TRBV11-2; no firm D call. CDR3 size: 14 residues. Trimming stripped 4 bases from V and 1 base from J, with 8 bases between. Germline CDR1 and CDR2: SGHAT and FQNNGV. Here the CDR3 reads CASSSRLAKNIQYF. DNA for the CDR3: TGTGCCAGCAGCTCCAGGTTGGCCAAAAACATTCAGTACTTC.

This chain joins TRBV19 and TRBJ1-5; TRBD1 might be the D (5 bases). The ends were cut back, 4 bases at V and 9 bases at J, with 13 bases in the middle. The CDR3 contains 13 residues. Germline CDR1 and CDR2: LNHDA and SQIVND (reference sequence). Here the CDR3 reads CASSTGVGLPQHF. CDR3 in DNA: TGTGCCAGTAGTACGGGGGTAGGGTTGCCCCAGCATTTT.

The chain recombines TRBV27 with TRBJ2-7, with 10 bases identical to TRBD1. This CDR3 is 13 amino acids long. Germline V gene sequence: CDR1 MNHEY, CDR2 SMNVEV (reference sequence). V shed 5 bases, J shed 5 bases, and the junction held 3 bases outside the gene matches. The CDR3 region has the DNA TGTGCCAGCAGTGACAGGGGGCCCCACGAGCAGTACTTC. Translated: CASSDRGPHEQYF.

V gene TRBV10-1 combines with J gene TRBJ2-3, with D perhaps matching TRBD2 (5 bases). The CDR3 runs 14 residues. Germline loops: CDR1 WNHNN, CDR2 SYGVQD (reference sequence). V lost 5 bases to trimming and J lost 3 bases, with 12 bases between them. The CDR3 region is CASSKAGVTDTQYF. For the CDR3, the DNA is TGCGCCAGCAGTAAGGCCGGGGTGACAGATACGCAGTATTTT.